These 3 T cell receptor beta chains were all obtained from the same sample, sequenced in a study of identical twins. Via MiXCR, TCRdb re-called the 5' RACE reads, giving one row per CDR3 protein. This sample has roughly 350,000 distinct CDR3 sequences, with 9% to 15% found just once. This sample also belongs to another study, concerning yellow fever vaccine responses in identical twins.

Sequenced input: CD8+ T cells sorted from blood. These receptors originate from a woman under 30 in good health.

The genes are TRBV7-9 and TRBJ2-4; the D gene could be TRBD1 or TRBD2 (5 bases each). The CDR3 extends over 16 amino acids. Trimming shortened V by 5 bases and J by 4 bases, and 18 bases separated the two germline ends. Per the germline V gene, CDR1 is SEHNR and CDR2 is FQNEAQ (reference sequence). The CDR3 region has the DNA TGTGCCAGCAGCCCGCCTGTCGGGACGGAAAAAAACATTCAGTACTTC. This translates into CASSPPVGTEKNIQYF.

The chain combines TRBV28 with TRBJ2-7; D is uncertain. The CDR3 is 13 amino acids. Germline V gene sequence: CDR1 MDHEN, CDR2 SYDVKM. V lost 1 base and J lost 3, with 7 bases in between. The DNA for the CDR3 is TGTGCCAGCAGTTTATTAGGGAACTACGAGCAGTACTTC. Its protein product is CASSLLGNYEQYF.

This chain connects TRBV4-1 to TRBJ1-2, with unresolved D. Trimming took off 0 bases at V and 2 bases at J, with 10 bases between the two ends. The germline gives CDR1 MGHRA, CDR2 YSYEKL. The CDR3 is made up of 15 amino acids. The chain's CDR3 is CASSQDRIENYGYTF. The CDR3 DNA is TGCGCCAGCAGCCAAGATCGTATAGAAAACTATGGCTACACCTTC.